This is a list of T cell receptor beta chains from one sample in a study of response to subunit inactivated influenza vaccine. TCRdb re-called the RT-PCR reads through MiXCR, storing one row per CDR3 protein. The sample lists 700,000 to 800,000 distinct CDR3 sequences; roughly 18% were seen once. The sequencing used PBMCs from blood, collected roughly 5 days after vaccination. These receptors were taken from a man aged 50-59 years who received an inactivated influenza vaccine. Both conserved end residues are part of each CDR3. The order of the fields is D gene, clone size, J gene, V gene, CDR3 protein, CDR3 DNA. The D gene is left open where the match is weak. Size values are once, few and many counts, or a class for expanded clones, and some rows have none.

- | - | TRBJ2-7 | TRBV28 | CASSSFSSGSYEQYF | TGTGCCAGCAGTTCCTTTTCCAGCGGATCCTACGAGCAGTACTTC
- | few | TRBJ2-7 | TRBV7-9 | CASSLLGEAHYEQYF | TGTGCCAGCAGCCTCTTGGGGGAGGCCCACTACGAGCAGTACTTC
- | - | TRBJ1-3 | TRBV10-1 | CASTGDRSGNTIYF | TGCGCCAGCACGGGCGACCGGTCTGGAAACACCATATATTTT
TRBD1 | - | TRBJ2-3 | TRBV24-1 | CATSDGTATQYF | TGTGCCACCAGTGATGGGACAGCGACGCAGTATTTT
- | - | TRBJ1-3 | TRBV28 | CASNSRGASGNTIYF | TGTGCCAGCAATTCCCGGGGAGCCTCTGGAAACACCATATATTTT
- | - | TRBJ2-7 | TRBV4-1 | CASSRAVAYEQYF | TGCGCCAGCAGCCGGGCCGTGGCATACGAGCAGTACTTC
- | - | TRBJ2-7 | TRBV28 | CASSLRQGRGPYEQYF | TGTGCCAGCAGTCTCCGACAGGGCCGGGGGCCCTACGAGCAGTACTTC
- | few | TRBJ2-3 | TRBV7-6 | CASRPHESSLVAQYF | TGTGCCAGCAGACCACACGAATCCTCTCTAGTGGCGCAGTATTTT
TRBD2 | few | TRBJ2-3 | TRBV29-1 | CSVVLTSGKPTDTQYF | TGCAGCGTTGTGTTGACTAGCGGGAAACCCACAGATACGCAGTATTTT
TRBD1 | few | TRBJ1-2 | TRBV10-3 | CAISDTGDRKAYGYTF | TGTGCCATCAGTGATACAGGGGACAGGAAGGCCTATGGCTACACCTTC
- | - | TRBJ2-1 | TRBV21-1 | CASSKAGGTSSYNEQFF | TGTGCCAGCAGCAAAGCAGGGGGGACTAGCTCCTACAATGAGCAGTTCTTC
TRBD1 | many | TRBJ2-3 | TRBV10-3 | CAISNRGEATDTQYF | TGTGCCATCAGCAACAGGGGGGAGGCCACAGATACGCAGTATTTT
TRBD2 | - | TRBJ2-1 | TRBV5-1 | CASSLYGGYSNEQFF | TGCGCCAGCAGCTTGTACGGGGGGTACTCCAATGAGCAGTTCTTC
- | - | TRBJ2-3 | TRBV9 | CASSKPGTLPTDTQYF | TGTGCCAGCAGCAAGCCCGGGACCCTTCCCACAGATACGCAGTATTTT
- | - | TRBJ2-7 | TRBV20-1 | CSASARGSYEQYF | TGCAGTGCTAGCGCCAGGGGCTCCTACGAGCAGTACTTC